These 4 T cell receptor beta chains were all obtained from the same sample, sequenced in a study of CD8 T cells in ankylosing spondylitis. Using its own MiXCR run on the 5' RACE reads, TCRdb lists one record per CDR3 protein. This table has roughly 230,000 distinct CDR3 sequences, over 9.5% appearing once. Sequencing was performed on blood, either unsorted or a sorted T cell fraction (not recorded which). The receptors derive from a male donor with ankylosing spondylitis or in good health (not recorded which).

This clonotype was counted ten times or more. The rearrangement uses TRBV5-6 and TRBJ2-7; 7 bases align to TRBD1. Germline V CDR1 and CDR2: SGHDT, YYEEEE. Trimming took 4 bases from V and 5 from J; bases not matched to a gene: 6. The CDR3 runs to 13 residues. The CDR3, as DNA: TGTGCCAGCAGCGGGGGCGACAGGGACGAGCAGTACTTC. Its translation is CASSGGDRDEQYF.

This clonotype was found many times. The chain recombines TRBV2 with TRBJ2-7, with TRBD2 identical over 10 bases. Germline V CDR1 and CDR2: SNHLY, FYNNEI. The CDR3 runs to 15 residues. V dropped 7 bases and J dropped 3; count of bases not matched to a gene: 9. The DNA of the CDR3 is TGTGCCAGCAAGACGAGGACTAGCGGTAACTACGAGCAGTACTTC. This translates into CASKTRTSGNYEQYF. The entire variable domain, with the rest obtained from reference TRBV2 and TRBJ2-7, is as follows: EPEVTQTPSHQVTQMGQEVILRCVPISNHLYFYWYRQILGQKVEFLVSFYNNEISEKSEIFDDQFSVERPDGSNFTLKIRSTKLEDSAMYFCASKTRTSGNYEQYFGPGTRLTVT.

In this sample, this clonotype turned up many times. The J gene is TRBJ2-3, the V gene TRBV20-1; 10 bases map to TRBD2. From germline, CDR1 is DFQATT and CDR2 SNEGSKA (reference sequence). The V gene end was trimmed by 0 bases and the J gene end by 6 bases; junction bases not matched to a gene: 12. The CDR3 has 17 residues. CDR3 bases: TGCAGTGCTAGAGATTCACCTAGCGGGGGACTACTTGATACGCAGTATTTT. Amino acids: CSARDSPSGGLLDTQYF.

This clonotype was seen ten or more times. The chain links TRBV12-3 or TRBV12-4 to TRBJ1-4, with D hard to call. Trimming removed 4 bases from V and 8 bases from J, with 5 bases in between. The CDR3 runs 11 residues. CDR3 in DNA: TGTGCCAGCAGTTCATGGGAAAAACTGTTTTTT. Amino acid sequence: CASSSWEKLFF.